A single T cell receptor (beta chain) is shown here with its context. Its antigen is still unknown. These data originate in a study of OX40 agonist ivuxolimab in advanced cancers. Points from the study as a whole: Dose levels from 0.1 to 3.0 mg/kg saw CD4+ and CD8+ blood T cells expand clonally by week 6.

CDR3 length: 14 residues. CDR1 and CDR2 from the germline V gene are SGHTA and FQGNSA. J lost 3 bases, V lost 1 base, and 3 bases had no gene match. The repertoire was sequenced with immunoSEQ multiplex PCR; TCRdb's copy has only in-frame clones and lacks some. The top ten clones hold 1.9% of a sample with fewer than 85,000 clones, 65% to 90% of them seen once. The sequences come from CD4+ or CD8+ T cells sorted from blood, collected in a trial of the OX40 agonist ivuxolimab. The receptor comes from an adult with an advanced solid tumor such as melanoma, head and neck, liver or kidney cancer. The chain employs TRBV7-2 and TRBJ2-7, with 7 bases that match TRBD1. The CDR3: CASSLDRGYYEQYF. The CDR3 DNA follows: TGTGCCAGCAGCTTAGACAGGGGATACTACGAGCAGTACTTC.